The sequence of this T cell receptor beta chain was determined in a study of technical replicates of blood from several donors. CDR1 WNHNN and CDR2 SYGVQD come from the germline V gene (reference sequence). The CDR3 sequence is 15 residues long. J was trimmed by 5 bases and V by 8 bases; bases with no gene match: 13. This clone was seen once. Assay: immunoSEQ multiplex PCR; the TCRdb copy retains only in-frame clones and omits some. The data contain about 97,000 clones, over 95% of them singletons. The clonotype originates from a human donor in good health. Sequencing was carried out using T cells isolated from PBMCs. This chain connects TRBV10-1 to TRBJ2-5, with 8 positions matching TRBD1. The CDR3 reads CASSQGASASETQYF. CDR3 nucleotide sequence: TGCGCCAGCTCCCAGGGGGCTAGCGCCTCGGAGACCCAGTACTTC.